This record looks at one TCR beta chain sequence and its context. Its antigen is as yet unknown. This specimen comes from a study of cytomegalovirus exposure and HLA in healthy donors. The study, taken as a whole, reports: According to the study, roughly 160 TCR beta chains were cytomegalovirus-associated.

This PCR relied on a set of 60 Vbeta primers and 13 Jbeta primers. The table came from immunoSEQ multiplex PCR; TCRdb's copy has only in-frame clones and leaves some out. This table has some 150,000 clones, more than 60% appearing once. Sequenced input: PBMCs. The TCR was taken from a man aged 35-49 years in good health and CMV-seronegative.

In nucleotides, the CDR3 is TGTGCCAGCAGCTTCGAACCCGGGGCCCCCGGGGGGGGCTACACCTTC. Its protein product is CASSFEPGAPGGGYTF. The rearrangement joins TRBV5-6 to TRBJ1-2; D may be TRBD1 (5 bases). The length of the CDR3 is 16 residues. Germline CDR1 reads SGHDT; CDR2 reads YYEEEE. Trimming pared 2 bases from V and 8 bases from J, leaving 22 bases between.